The source of this T cell receptor beta chain is a study of OX40 agonist ivuxolimab in advanced cancers. The wider study: Subjects had a mean age of around 63 years, with a range of 23 to 79; about 83% were male. One patient with hepatocellular carcinoma and two with cutaneous melanoma, three in all, had partial responses. Study-wide results and caveats: The CD4+ and CD8+ T cells in the blood had expanded clonally by week 6 at 0.1 to 3.0 mg/kg. Compared with CD4+, CD8+ T cells on average had more expanded clones.

With regard to this clone: What it recognizes is unknown.

Clones were sequenced by immunoSEQ multiplex PCR, and TCRdb holds only the in-frame ones, with some missing. Found here are approximately 51,000 clones, approximately 80% of them singletons; the top ten hold 2% to 2.5%. This CDR3 is built from 14 residues. The germline gives CDR1 MNHNS, CDR2 SASEGT. Trimming cost V 7 bases and J 3 bases; bases outside gene matches: 6. This chain joins TRBV6-1 and TRBJ2-7, with 10 nucleotides matching TRBD2. Sequences were derived from CD4+ or CD8+ T cells sorted from blood, sampled in a trial of the OX40 agonist ivuxolimab. This receptor was taken from an adult with an advanced solid tumor such as melanoma, head and neck, liver or kidney cancer. The chain's CDR3 is CASTLAGDLYEQYF. The CDR3 bases are TGTGCCAGCACTCTAGCGGGAGACCTCTACGAGCAGTACTTC.